A selection of T cell receptor beta chains follows, all from one sample in a study of spatial heterogeneity in lung cancer. MiXCR was run by TCRdb on the 5' RACE reads, yielding one entry per CDR3 protein. The table records 85,000 to 100,000 distinct CDR3 sequences, roughly 21% of them present only once. This sample comprised PBMCs, obtained at follow-up. These receptors came from a male donor with early-stage non-small cell lung cancer. Both conserved end residues are part of each CDR3. The D gene is left open where the match is weak. Rows may omit the clone size; those that give it use once, few, many or a size class.

v_call	clone_size	d_call	j_call	cdr3_nt	cdr3_aa
TRBV7-2	few	.	TRBJ2-5	TGTGCCAGCAGCTTAGGTTACAGGCCCGGGGAGACCCAGTACTTC	CASSLGYRPGETQYF
TRBV19	.	.	TRBJ1-2	TGTGCCAGTAGTATCGGCCAGGGCTATCACTATGGCTACACCTTC	CASSIGQGYHYGYTF
TRBV20-1	few	.	TRBJ1-4	TGCAGTGCTAGGACAACATCTACTAATGAAAAACTGTTTTTT	CSARTTSTNEKLFF
TRBV2	many	.	TRBJ2-6	TGTGCCAGCAGCCAAGCGCAAGGGGCTGGGGCCAACGTCCTGACTTTC	CASSQAQGAGANVLTF
TRBV12-3/TRBV12-4	few	TRBD1	TRBJ1-4	TGTGCCAGCAGTTTCTTCGGACAGGGACCAACTAATGAAAAACTGTTTTTT	CASSFFGQGPTNEKLFF
TRBV20-1	few	TRBD1	TRBJ1-1	TGCAGTGCTCCACAGGGGGCTAAAACTGAAGCTTTCTTT	CSAPQGAKTEAFF
TRBV7-2	.	TRBD1	TRBJ2-7	TGTGCCAGCAGCCCCGCCCGGGGATTGGGACAGAGCTCCTACGAGCAGTACTTC	CASSPARGLGQSSYEQYF
TRBV5-1	.	.	TRBJ1-1	TGCGCAAGCAACACGAGGGCAGGGAACACTGAAGCTTTCTTT	CASNTRAGNTEAFF
TRBV24-1	few	TRBD1	TRBJ2-5	TGTGCCACCAGTGATGAGGGGGCAAAAGAGACCCAGTACTTC	CATSDEGAKETQYF
TRBV6-5	.	.	TRBJ2-7	TGTGCCAGCAGCCCCCCAGCGGGTCGAAACTCCTACGAGCAGTACTTC	CASSPPAGRNSYEQYF
TRBV9	many	TRBD2	TRBJ2-1	TGTGCCAGCAGCTCTGGGGCTAGCGGGAGGAATGAGCAGTTCTTC	CASSSGASGRNEQFF
TRBV6-6	many	.	TRBJ2-5	TGTGCCAGCACCCAAGGGACGGGGTCCAACCAAGAGACCCAGTACTTC	CASTQGTGSNQETQYF
TRBV5-6	few	.	TRBJ1-5	TGTGCCAGCAGCTTGTGGGGCCACGGGGGCGCGGGTCAGCCCCAGCATTTT	CASSLWGHGGAGQPQHF
TRBV7-9	.	.	TRBJ1-1	TGTGCCAGCAGCCCTAATGCAGGGTCTTCTGAAGCTTTCTTT	CASSPNAGSSEAFF
TRBV7-2	.	.	TRBJ2-5	TGTGCCAGCAGCTCTGGCGGGACCCAGTACTTC	CASSSGGTQYF
TRBV7-9	many	.	TRBJ2-1	TGTGCCAGCAGCTTAACGCTTGAGCAGTTCTTC	CASSLTLEQFF
TRBV4-3	.	.	TRBJ1-1	TGCGCCAGCAGCCAAGATCCATTCACTACTAACACTGAAGCTTTCTTT	CASSQDPFTTNTEAFF
TRBV12-3/TRBV12-4	many	.	TRBJ1-1	TGTGCCAGCAGTCCCCAGGGCTTCGGAACTTTCTTT	CASSPQGFGTFF
TRBV3-1	.	.	TRBJ2-7	TGTGCCAGCAGCCAAGGACCGGGACAACCCTACGAGCAGTACTTC	CASSQGPGQPYEQYF
TRBV29-1	few	.	TRBJ1-1	TGCAGCGTTTTGACAGTGAACACTGAAGCTTTCTTT	CSVLTVNTEAFF
TRBV19	few	.	TRBJ2-7	TGTGCCAGTAGTGCGGTCCAAAGTGGCCTTTCCTACGAGCAGTACTTC	CASSAVQSGLSYEQYF
TRBV2	.	.	TRBJ2-5	TGTGCCAGCAGTGATGGGGTAGCAGAGACCCAGTACTTC	CASSDGVAETQYF
TRBV5-5	many	.	TRBJ1-1	TGTGCCAGCAGCTTGAGCAGGGGCATGAACACTGAAGCTTTCTTT	CASSLSRGMNTEAFF
TRBV28	few	.	TRBJ2-7	TGTGCCAGCAGTGCCAGGAACGAGCAGTACTTC	CASSARNEQYF
TRBV11-2	.	TRBD2	TRBJ2-3	TGTGCCAGCAGCCCAGGGGTAGGACTAGCGGGAGGCCCAGATACGCAGTATTTT	CASSPGVGLAGGPDTQYF
TRBV6-5	.	.	TRBJ1-3	TGTGCCAGCAGTCCCGCCAGTAGGGGGAATGGAAACACCATATATTTC	CASSPASRGNGNTIYF
TRBV6-1	once	.	TRBJ1-2	TGTGCCAGCAGTGAAAATCCCTCAAGGGGAGGTCACTATGGCTACACCTTC	CASSENPSRGGHYGYTF
TRBV20-1	.	.	TRBJ2-2	TGCAGTGCTCCCCGGACTCCCCCCGGGGAGCTGTTTTTT	CSAPRTPPGELFF
TRBV12-3/TRBV12-4	few	TRBD1	TRBJ1-2	TGTGCCAGCAGTCCTATTGGACAGGGTGGGTATGGCTACACCTTC	CASSPIGQGGYGYTF
TRBV3-1	.	.	TRBJ1-1	TGTGCCAGCAGCCAGTCCGGACGGATGAACACTGAAGCTTTCTTT	CASSQSGRMNTEAFF
TRBV25-1	.	.	TRBJ1-2	TGTGCCAGCAGTAACACAGGAGGGTCTCTGGCTGGCTACACCTTC	CASSNTGGSLAGYTF
TRBV10-3	.	TRBD1	TRBJ2-5	TGTGCCATCAGTGATGGGACAGGGTTTGTAGAGACCCAGTACTTC	CAISDGTGFVETQYF
TRBV5-4	many	TRBD2	TRBJ2-1	TGTGCCAGCAGCTCTTCTGGAGCGGGAGGAGGATATGAGCAGTTCTTC	CASSSSGAGGGYEQFF
TRBV6-1	few	TRBD1	TRBJ2-1	TGTGCCAGCACCTGGACAGGGGCCTACAATGAGCAGTTCTTC	CASTWTGAYNEQFF
TRBV11-2	few	.	TRBJ1-5	TGTGCCAGCAGCTTAGGGATCAATCAGCCCCAGCATTTT	CASSLGINQPQHF
TRBV7-9	.	TRBD1	TRBJ1-1	TGTGCCAGCAGCATACAGGGGTGGGGCACTGAAGCTTTCTTT	CASSIQGWGTEAFF
TRBV28	few	.	TRBJ2-1	TGTGCCAGCAGTTTGGGGGTGTATGAGCAGTTCTTC	CASSLGVYEQFF
TRBV3-1	.	.	TRBJ1-1	TGTGCCAGCAGCCAAGGCGGACCGGGCGCTGAAGCTTTCTTT	CASSQGGPGAEAFF
TRBV29-1	.	.	TRBJ1-2	TGCAGCGTTGAAGGGACGGGCTACACCTTC	CSVEGTGYTF